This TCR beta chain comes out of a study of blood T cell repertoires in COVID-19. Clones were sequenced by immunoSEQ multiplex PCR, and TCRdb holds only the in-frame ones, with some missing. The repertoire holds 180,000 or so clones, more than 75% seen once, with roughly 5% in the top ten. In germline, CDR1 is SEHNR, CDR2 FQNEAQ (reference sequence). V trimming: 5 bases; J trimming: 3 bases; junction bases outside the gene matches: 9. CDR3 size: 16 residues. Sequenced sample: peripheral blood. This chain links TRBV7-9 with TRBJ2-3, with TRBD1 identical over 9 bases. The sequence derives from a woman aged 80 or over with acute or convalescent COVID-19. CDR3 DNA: TGTGCCAGCAGCCCTCGGGACAGGGAACGGACAGATACGCAGTATTTT. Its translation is CASSPRDRERTDTQYF.